These T cell receptor beta chains were read from a single sample in a study of T cell responses to AZD1222 COVID-19 vaccine. Data came from immunoSEQ multiplex PCR; TCRdb stores just in-frame clones and leaves some out. This table has some 99,000 clones, about 88% appearing once. Sequencing was performed on peripheral blood, taken on day 0 of AZD1222 vaccination. These receptor sequences come from an adult in good health. The CDR3 runs from the conserved cysteine through the conserved F or W. D genes are given only for firm matches. The listing skips clone size in some rows; elsewhere it reads once, few, many or a size class.

clone_size d_call j_call v_call cdr3_nt cdr3_aa
- - TRBJ2-7 TRBV29-1 TGCAGCGTCACTTGGGGGGCGTACGAGCAGTACTTC CSVTWGAYEQYF
- TRBD1 TRBJ1-2 TRBV28 TGTGCCAGCTCCCCTGCGGGACAGACCCTTAACTATGGCTACACCTTC CASSPAGQTLNYGYTF
- - TRBJ2-2 TRBV28 TGTGCCAGCGCTTCGGGGGTATGGGCCGGGGAGCTGTTTTTT CASASGVWAGELFF
once TRBD1 TRBJ1-6 TRBV6-1 TGTGCCAGCAGTGCTGCGACAGGGACCCTTGCATCACCCCTCCACTTT CASSAATGTLASPLHF
- - TRBJ1-2 TRBV4-1 TGCGCCAGCAGCCAAGCTGGGGGCACCTATGGCTACACCTTC CASSQAGGTYGYTF
- - TRBJ1-5 TRBV18 TGTGCCAGCTCAAAAGACCGAGGGTGGGGGAGTCAGCCCCAGCATTTT CASSKDRGWGSQPQHF
- - TRBJ1-1 TRBV2 TGTGCCAGCAGTGAATCAGGGTACACTGAAGCTTTCTTT CASSESGYTEAFF
- - TRBJ1-1 TRBV30 TGTGCCTGGACGGGGGTCGCTGAAGCTTTCTTT CAWTGVAEAFF
- - TRBJ1-1 TRBV30 TGTGCCTGGGGGCGGATGAACACTGAAGCTTTCTTT CAWGRMNTEAFF
once TRBD1 TRBJ1-1 TRBV5-4 TGTGCCAGCAGCTGGGACAGGGGTTCGGGCACTGAAGCTTTCTTT CASSWDRGSGTEAFF
- - TRBJ1-6 TRBV6-2/TRBV6-3 TGTGCCAGCAGTTACTTGGGGAATGGAGTAGGGTCACCCCTCCACTTT CASSYLGNGVGSPLHF
- TRBD2 TRBJ2-1 TRBV5-1 TGCGCCAGCAGCTTGTCCCCTAGCGGGAGTTCGCAGTTCTTC CASSLSPSGSSQFF
- TRBD1 TRBJ2-2 TRBV18 TGTGCCAGCTCACCCTCCCGACAGGGGGCTGGCGGGGAGCTGTTTTTT CASSPSRQGAGGELFF
- TRBD2 TRBJ2-1 TRBV5-1 TGCGCCAGCAGCTTCAGCGGGGGGGCCCACAATGAGCAGTTCTTC CASSFSGGAHNEQFF
- - TRBJ2-3 TRBV28 TGTGCCAGCAGTTTATCGGGAATAGATAAGGATACGCAGTATTTT CASSLSGIDKDTQYF
- - TRBJ2-1 TRBV20-1 TGCAGTGCTAGTAGCGCCCTGACCTACAATGAGCAGTTCTTC CSASSALTYNEQFF
- - TRBJ2-1 TRBV2 TGTGCCAGCAGGCTAAGGGGGACCTACAATGAGCAGTTCTTC CASRLRGTYNEQFF
- TRBD1 TRBJ1-1 TRBV18 TGTGCCAGCTCACCACCCGGGACAGGGGGGATTGTTCAGGCCACTGAAGCTTTCTTT CASSPPGTGGIVQATEAFF
- - TRBJ2-2 TRBV28 TGTGCCAGCAGTTTATGGGCCCAAGGGCAGGGCGGAACCGGGGAGCTGTTTTTT CASSLWAQGQGGTGELFF
- - TRBJ1-5 TRBV29-1 TGCAGCGTGATGGGTGGCGGGGGACAGCCCCAGCATTTT CSVMGGGGQPQHF
once - TRBJ2-1 TRBV5-4 TGTGCCAGCAGGGAAGGGGGGGCCAGTCCATACAATGAGCAGTTCTTC CASREGGASPYNEQFF
- TRBD2 TRBJ2-5 TRBV2 TGTGCCAGCAGCCTATGGGCGGGAGAGGGAGAGACCCAGTACTTC CASSLWAGEGETQYF
few TRBD1 TRBJ1-2 TRBV19 TGTGCCAGCACCGGGACAGGGTATGGCTACACCTTC CASTGTGYGYTF
- TRBD1 TRBJ1-1 TRBV5-4 TGTGCCAGCAGCTTGGGGACAGGCATTAACACTGAAGCTTTCTTT CASSLGTGINTEAFF
- TRBD2 TRBJ2-3 TRBV9 TGTGCCAGCAACTCGGGGAGCGGGGGAACAGATACGCAGTATTTT CASNSGSGGTDTQYF
- - TRBJ1-3 TRBV9 TGTGCCAGCAGGGCTGGAAACACCATATATTTT CASRAGNTIYF
- - TRBJ1-2 TRBV6-6 TGTGCCAGCAGTTACCTGGGAAGGGACTATGGCTACACCTTC CASSYLGRDYGYTF
- - TRBJ1-4 TRBV5-1 TGCGCCAGCAGCTCTACAGGGACCACTAATGAAAAACTGTTTTTT CASSSTGTTNEKLFF
once - TRBJ1-2 TRBV6-2/TRBV6-3 TGTGCCAGCAGTTACTTTAGCCGGATGGGCTACACCTTC CASSYFSRMGYTF
- TRBD1 TRBJ2-7 TRBV5-1 TGCGCCAGCAGCCGTCCACAGGGGGCTCCCTCCTACGAGCAGTACTTC CASSRPQGAPSYEQYF
- TRBD1 TRBJ1-3 TRBV7-2 TGTGCCAGCAGAAGGACAGGGGGCATGGACACCATATATTTT CASRRTGGMDTIYF
- TRBD1 TRBJ1-1 TRBV7-2 TGTGCCAGCAGCTCACAGGGGGAGACTGAAGCTTTCTTT CASSSQGETEAFF
- - TRBJ1-5 TRBV20-1 TGCAGTGCCACTAGGGATCAGCCCCAGCATTTT CSATRDQPQHF
- - TRBJ1-6 TRBV19 TGTGCCAGTTGGGAGAGCTCCTATAATTCACCCCTCCACTTT CASWESSYNSPLHF
- TRBD1 TRBJ1-1 TRBV5-1 TGCGCCACCCGCTCCGGGACAGGGGAGTCTGGAAACACTGAAGCTTTCTTT CATRSGTGESGNTEAFF
- - TRBJ2-7 TRBV5-8 TGTGCCAGCAGCTTGGCAGGGGCCCTCAGTCTGTACTTC CASSLAGALSLYF
- - TRBJ2-1 TRBV7-7 TGTGCCAGCAGCTCACGGACTGGGGGCGATGAGCAGTTCTTC CASSSRTGGDEQFF
once TRBD1 TRBJ2-1 TRBV5-1 TGCGCCAGCAGCTTGGCTAGGGGGCAAGGTGAGCAGTTCTTC CASSLARGQGEQFF
- - TRBJ1-4 TRBV24-1 TGTGCCACCAGTGACGGGGCAGGGGTGGGCGAAAAACTGTTTTTT CATSDGAGVGEKLFF
- - TRBJ1-2 TRBV30 TGTGCCTGGAGTTTCCCGTTTACTTCTAACTATGGCTACACCTTC CAWSFPFTSNYGYTF
- TRBD2 TRBJ2-1 TRBV6-4 TGTGCCAGCGCCAGGGCTAGCGGGAGACCTGAGCAGTTCTTC CASARASGRPEQFF
- - TRBJ2-1 TRBV4-1 TGCGCCAGCAGCCAGTACCGCGGAGATTACAATGAGCAGTTCTTC CASSQYRGDYNEQFF
- TRBD2 TRBJ2-3 TRBV11-2 TGTGCCAGCCGCCCCGGGGGGGCCTGGACAGATACGCAGTATTTT CASRPGGAWTDTQYF
few TRBD1 TRBJ1-2 TRBV10-3 TGTGCCATCAGTGATCTGACAGGGGGCAGCTATGGCTACACCTTC CAISDLTGGSYGYTF
- - TRBJ1-2 TRBV6-1 TGTGCCAGCAGTGAACGGCGGAATGGCTACACCTTC CASSERRNGYTF